The 4 T cell receptor beta chains below come from one sample, sequenced in a study of Ad26.COV2.S vaccination and SARS-CoV-2 variants. Treatment in this sample: some 20 received Ad26.COV2.S at low or high dose, single or two shots; roughly 5 received placebo; per-sample allocation not given. At day 63 after the first vaccine or placebo injection, samples were drawn. Measured with immunoSEQ multiplex PCR; TCRdb has only the in-frame clones, and not every one. The sample records 440,000 or so clones, around 91% being singletons. The specimen comprised peripheral blood, sampled in a trial of Ad26.COV2.S vaccine versus placebo. Every receptor here comes from a person aged 18-60 years who received the Ad26.COV2.S COVID-19 vaccine or a placebo.

The rearrangement links TRBV5-1 to TRBJ2-4; D may be TRBD1 or TRBD2 (5 bases each). The germline V and J ends were trimmed by 2 bases and 3 bases, with 15 bases remaining between them. Germline V gene sequence: CDR1 SGHRS, CDR2 YFSETQ. The CDR3 extends over 16 amino acids. CDR3 loop: CASSFLGTKDKNIQYF. The CDR3 DNA reads TGCGCCAGCAGCTTTCTTGGGACGAAGGACAAAAACATTCAGTACTTC.

This clone was observed many times. The gene calls are TRBV5-1 and TRBJ1-5; 7 bases match TRBD1. Germline CDR1 and CDR2: SGHRS and YFSETQ. Unmatched junction bases numbered 7, after V lost 4 bases and J lost 3 bases. This CDR3 has 15 amino acids. The CDR3 loop is CASSLYGQDNQPQHF. The CDR3 DNA reads as TGCGCCAGCAGCCTGTATGGACAGGACAATCAGCCCCAGCATTTT.

This clone turned up a few times. The J gene is TRBJ2-2, the V gene TRBV6-6; 7 bases align to TRBD1. Germline CDR1 and CDR2: MNHNY and SVGAGI (reference sequence). The CDR3 has 15 amino acids. J lost 4 bases, V lost 5 bases, and 7 bases had no gene match. CDR3 DNA: TGTGCCAGCAGTGGACGACAGGGAATCACCGGGGAGCTGTTTTTT. It translates to CASSGRQGITGELFF.

The J gene is TRBJ2-2, the V gene TRBV9; the D gene is possibly TRBD2 (5 bases). Germline V gene sequence: CDR1 SGDLS, CDR2 YYNGEE. The V and J ends lost 7 bases and 5 bases respectively, with 6 bases between them. The CDR3 is made up of 11 amino acids. CDR3 protein: CASRGTGELFF. The CDR3 region has the DNA TGTGCCAGCCGGGGTACCGGGGAGCTGTTTTTT.